Below, 14 T cell receptor beta chains from the same sample are listed, as sequenced in a study of cytomegalovirus exposure and HLA in healthy donors. The data were produced by immunoSEQ multiplex PCR, yet TCRdb's version contains in-frame clones alone and is incomplete. The profile shows 60,000 to 90,000 clones, around 81% of them singletons. Sequencing was performed on PBMCs. All receptors come from a man younger than 45 in good health and CMV-seronegative.

This clone was seen a single time. The chain employs TRBV6-5 and TRBJ2-2; 9 bases line up with TRBD2. The V and J ends lost 1 base and 6 bases, in that order; junction bases with no gene match: 3. The CDR3 extends over 15 amino acids. The germline V gene has CDR1 MNHEY and CDR2 SVGAGI. The CDR3 is CASSYFAGGSGELFF. CDR3 in DNA: TGTGCCAGCAGTTACTTCGCGGGAGGGTCCGGGGAGCTGTTTTTT.

About this clone: No DNA is shown, since the ends of the CDR3 on it are uncertain; the CDR3 is the one TCRdb lists. This rearrangement joins TRBV6-5 to TRBJ1-2. Germline loops: CDR1 MNHEY, CDR2 SVGAGI. The CDR3 numbers 16 amino acids, ends counted. The CDR3 region is CASSLFGGGTPVSYAF.

V usage is TRBV5-1 and J usage is TRBJ1-1, with 9 bases that match TRBD1. Germline assignment: CDR1 SGHRS and CDR2 YFSETQ. The CDR3 runs 19 residues. Trimming removed 2 bases from V and 0 bases from J; junction bases left unmatched: 14. The CDR3 bases are TGCGCCAGCAGCTTACGAATCGGACAGGGGAGTATAATGAACACTGAAGCTTTCTTT. It is translated as CASSLRIGQGSIMNTEAFF.

The rearrangement links TRBV9 to TRBJ2-5; 13 bases line up with TRBD2. The V gene end was trimmed by 7 bases and the J gene end by 5 bases; junction bases not matched to a gene: 11. This CDR3 comprises 16 residues. Germline V gene lookup returns CDR1 SGDLS and CDR2 YYNGEE. The CDR3 sequence: CASSTGTSGVIETQYF. The CDR3 region has the DNA TGTGCCAGCTCCACCGGGACTAGCGGGGTCATTGAGACCCAGTACTTC.

The genes are TRBV11-1 and TRBJ2-3; D uncertain. Trimming pared 2 bases from V and 2 bases from J, leaving 11 bases between. Germline V gene lookup returns CDR1 SGHAT and CDR2 FQDESV (reference sequence). The CDR3 loop spans 15 amino acids. The CDR3 nucleotides are TGTGCCAGCAGCTTAAAAGTCAGGAACACAGATACGCAGTATTTT. Encoded protein: CASSLKVRNTDTQYF.

This chain links TRBV6-5 with TRBJ1-2; a possible D gene is TRBD1 (5 bases). V was pared by 0 bases and J by 2 bases, with 10 bases between. Germline V gives CDR1 MNHEY, CDR2 SVGAGI. This CDR3 spans 15 amino acids. Here the CDR3 reads CASSYSWTMNYGYTF. In DNA, the CDR3 is TGTGCCAGCAGTTACTCCTGGACAATGAACTATGGCTACACCTTC.

The gene calls are TRBV10-3 and TRBJ2-3, with 8 bases aligning to TRBD1. J gave up 3 bases and V 7 bases, and 12 bases lay outside the gene matches. Germline V gives CDR1 ENHRY, CDR2 SYGVKD. There are 16 residues in the CDR3. For the CDR3, the DNA is TGTGCCATCAACGATCCCTCCGGGACAGGAACAGATACGCAGTATTTT. Protein product: CAINDPSGTGTDTQYF.

CDR3 sequence (DNA): TGCGCCAGCAGCCCGAGGACAACGCGCGGAAACACCATATATTTT. It yields the protein CASSPRTTRGNTIYF. The chain carries TRBV4-3 and TRBJ1-3; D possibly corresponds to TRBD1 (5 bases). CDR3 length equals 15 residues. Trimming shortened V by 4 bases and J by 4 bases, and 14 bases separated the two germline ends. Germline V lookup: CDR1 LGHNA, CDR2 YSLEER.

This sequence joins TRBV5-8 and TRBJ1-1, with D unresolved. With 4 bases removed from V and 6 bases from J, the gap between germline ends came to 19 bases. This CDR3 contains 15 residues. From germline, CDR1 is SGHTS and CDR2 YDEGEE. The DNA for the CDR3 is TGTGCCAGCAGCGCCCCCCCTACAGTTACCTCTGAAGCTTTCTTT. Translated: CASSAPPTVTSEAFF.

The chain couples TRBV5-6 to TRBJ1-1; possible D gene TRBD1, 6 bases. This CDR3 contains 15 residues. Trimming shortened V by 4 bases and J by 10 bases, and 23 bases separated the two germline ends. CDR1 is SGHDT, CDR2 YYEEEE, per germline. The CDR3 bases are TGTGCCAGCAGCCTTCTAGGGGACATACCCGAGGGAGCTTTCTTT. It is translated as CASSLLGDIPEGAFF.

This chain links TRBV27 with TRBJ2-5; D gene unclear. Trimming took 3 bases from V and 5 from J, leaving 10 bases between them. The germline CDR1 and CDR2 sequences are MNHEY and SMNVEV (reference sequence). This CDR3 is built from 13 residues. The CDR3 DNA follows: TGTGCCAGCAGTTTTCTGGCGGCCGAGACCCAGTACTTC. This encodes CASSFLAAETQYF.

V usage is TRBV7-9 and J usage is TRBJ2-7; D may be TRBD2 (6 bases). V was pared by 3 bases and J by 4 bases, with 10 bases between. In germline, CDR1 is SEHNR, CDR2 FQNEAQ (reference sequence). CDR3 length equals 13 residues. The CDR3: CASSFDAGYEQYF. The CDR3 coding sequence is TGTGCCAGCAGCTTTGACGCGGGGTACGAGCAGTACTTC.

The V call is TRBV9, the J call TRBJ2-3; 14 nucleotides agree with TRBD2. This CDR3 has 18 residues. The J segment lost 6 bases and the V segment lost 2 bases, leaving 11 bases of the junction unmatched. Germline CDR1 and CDR2: SGDLS and YYNGEE. The CDR3 reads CASSVNTGTSGRSDTQYF. The CDR3 bases are TGTGCCAGCAGCGTCAACACCGGGACTAGCGGGAGATCTGATACGCAGTATTTT.

The V and J genes are TRBV27 and TRBJ2-3; 14 nucleotides line up with TRBD2. J was trimmed by 8 bases and V by 6 bases; bases with no gene match: 7. Germline CDR1 is MNHEY and CDR2 is SMNVEV (reference sequence). The CDR3 contains 15 residues. The CDR3 sequence is CASSTTSGGAATQYF. The DNA of the CDR3 is TGTGCCAGCAGCACGACTAGCGGGGGGGCCGCTACGCAGTATTTT.